Below, 29 T cell receptor beta chains from the same sample are listed, as sequenced in a study of cytomegalovirus exposure and HLA in healthy donors. The PCR ran on 60 Vbeta and 13 Jbeta primers. Some clones are missing from TCRdb's copy, which holds only in-frame ones; the method was immunoSEQ multiplex PCR. The data hold under 200,000 clones, with roughly 70% observed a single time. The sequenced sample consisted of PBMCs. The source is a woman aged 45-65 years in good health and CMV-seropositive.

About this clone itself: Other DNA sequences in this sample translate to the same CDR3. The chain couples TRBV5-1 to TRBJ1-1; D gene unclear. There are 14 residues in the CDR3. From germline, CDR1 is SGHRS and CDR2 YFSETQ. Trimming shortened V by 2 bases and J by 0 bases, and 8 bases separated the two germline ends. The CDR3 loop reads CASSLGGLNTEAFF. The CDR3 DNA reads TGCGCCAGCAGCTTAGGAGGGTTGAACACTGAAGCTTTCTTT.

The chain carries TRBV5-4 and TRBJ2-2; TRBD2 matches at 11 bases. The CDR3 length is 15 residues. V shed 0 bases, J shed 5 bases, and the junction held 0 bases outside the gene matches. The germline CDR1 and CDR2 sequences are SGHNT and YYREEE (reference sequence). The CDR3 reads CASSLGTSGTGELFF. For the CDR3, the DNA is TGTGCCAGCAGCTTGGGGACTAGCGGGACCGGGGAGCTGTTTTTT.

This clone was recorded only once. The chain links TRBV7-2 to TRBJ2-1, with D tentatively TRBD2 (6 bases). V was trimmed by 2 bases and J by 0 bases, leaving 8 bases between them. This CDR3 is built from 15 residues. Germline assignment: CDR1 SGHTA and CDR2 FQGNSA. CDR3 loop: CASSLRGSSYNEQFF. The CDR3, as DNA: TGTGCCAGCAGCTTACGGGGGAGCTCCTACAATGAGCAGTTCTTC.

The J gene is TRBJ2-1, the V gene TRBV28, with TRBD2 matching over 9 bases. Germline V lookup: CDR1 MDHEN, CDR2 SYDVKM. The CDR3 extends over 16 amino acids. Trimming removed 8 bases from V and 7 bases from J; junction bases left unmatched: 15. The CDR3 nucleotides read TGTGCCAGCTCTCTATCGGCGGCGGGGGGGCCAAATGAGCAGTTCTTC. Its translation is CASSLSAAGGPNEQFF.

A single count supports this clone. The genes are TRBV30 and TRBJ2-7; no definite D call. V was trimmed by 3 bases and J by 4 bases, leaving 10 bases between them. Germline-derived CDR1 and CDR2 are GTSNPN and SVGIG (reference sequence). The CDR3 has 12 amino acids. The CDR3 reads CAWSEHPYEQYF. Written as DNA, the CDR3 is TGTGCCTGGAGCGAACACCCTTACGAGCAGTACTTC.

This clone was detected only a few times. The chain recombines TRBV4-3 with TRBJ1-1; TRBD1 might be the D (6 bases). Trimming took 5 bases from V and 1 from J, leaving 11 bases between them. This CDR3 region has 14 residues. Germline CDR1 is LGHNA and CDR2 is YSLEER. The CDR3 region has the DNA TGCGCCAGCAGCTCTGGACAGTCGAACACTGAAGCTTTCTTT. Its translation is CASSSGQSNTEAFF.

The chain recombines TRBV2 with TRBJ2-5; 8 bases are a match to TRBD2. This CDR3 has 16 residues. Per germline, CDR1 SNHLY and CDR2 FYNNEI. V lost 4 bases and J lost 1; bases outside the gene matches: 8. The CDR3 loop reads CASSGRGGGFQETQYF. The DNA of the CDR3 is TGTGCCAGCAGTGGCCGGGGGGGCGGATTCCAAGAGACCCAGTACTTC.

A few counts support this clone. In nucleotides, the CDR3 is TGTGCCAGCAGCTTTTTCTTTACGAGCTCTGGAAACACCATATATTTT. Amino acids: CASSFFFTSSGNTIYF. The chain couples TRBV7-2 to TRBJ1-3, with D unresolved. The V end was cut by 3 bases, the J end by 0 bases, with 12 bases between. CDR3 length: 16 amino acids. Germline V gives CDR1 SGHTA, CDR2 FQGNSA.

CDR3 DNA sequence: TGTGCCAGCAGCTCCTGGGGGGGCGGCCGAGAGACCCAGTACTTC. This encodes CASSSWGGGRETQYF. The chain combines TRBV2 with TRBJ2-5; TRBD2 might be the D (7 bases). Germline lookup yields CDR1 SNHLY and CDR2 FYNNEI. The ends were cut back, 6 bases at V and 4 bases at J, with 18 bases in the middle. The CDR3 length is 15 residues.

This clone was counted a single time. CDR3 bases: TGTGCCAGCAGCTTAGGGCAGATGCAAGAGACCCAGTACTTC. Translated, it gives CASSLGQMQETQYF. V gene TRBV7-9 combines with J gene TRBJ2-5; no firm D call. The CDR3 spans 14 residues. Germline V gene lookup returns CDR1 SEHNR and CDR2 FQNEAQ (reference sequence). Trimming pared 1 base from V and 2 bases from J, leaving 8 bases between.

CDR3 loop: CASSMNPSFAGAFF. The CDR3 nucleotides are TGTGCCAGTAGTATGAATCCTTCTTTCGCAGGCGCTTTCTTT. This chain joins TRBV19 and TRBJ1-1, with no clear D. The V gene lost 3 bases and the J gene lost 11 bases, with 19 bases spanning the gap. Germline loops: CDR1 LNHDA, CDR2 SQIVND (reference sequence). CDR3 length: 14 residues.

The V and J genes are TRBV2 and TRBJ1-5; D call uncertain. The CDR3 extends over 15 amino acids. Germline assignment: CDR1 SNHLY and CDR2 FYNNEI. Deletions cut 4 bases from V and 0 bases from J, with 10 bases between. CDR3 in amino acids: CASSAPGSSNQPQHF. The DNA of the CDR3 is TGTGCCAGCAGTGCCCCTGGGAGTAGCAATCAGCCCCAGCATTTT. The full variable domain, its missing parts supplied by reference TRBV2 and TRBJ1-5, is EPEVTQTPSHQVTQMGQEVILRCVPISNHLYFYWYRQILGQKVEFLVSFYNNEISEKSEIFDDQFSVERPDGSNFTLKIRSTKLEDSAMYFCASSAPGSSNQPQHFGDGTRLSIL.

The gene calls are TRBV5-1 and TRBJ1-1; D perhaps matches TRBD1 (5 bases). Germline CDR1 is SGHRS and CDR2 is YFSETQ. V was shortened by 4 bases and J by 4 bases, with 14 bases between the two germline ends. This CDR3 is 14 amino acids long. The CDR3 DNA follows: TGCGCCAGCAGCCCGTCGGTGGGGGGCACTGAAGCTTTCTTT. This gives the protein CASSPSVGGTEAFF.

This clone was seen a single time. The J gene is TRBJ1-2, the V gene TRBV30, with TRBD1 identical over 7 bases. V shed 3 bases, J shed 4 bases, and the junction held 2 bases outside the gene matches. The CDR3 runs 12 residues. Germline CDR1 and CDR2: GTSNPN and SVGIG (reference sequence). The CDR3 DNA follows: TGTGCCTGGAGCTCAGGGGGCTATGGCTACACCTTC. Protein sequence: CAWSSGGYGYTF.

This clone turned up a few times. The gene calls are TRBV5-5 and TRBJ2-2, with 10 bases aligning to TRBD1. The CDR3 length is 17 residues. CDR1 and CDR2 from the germline V gene are SGHKS and YYEKEE (reference sequence). V lost 4 bases, J lost 4 bases, and 10 bases stayed unmatched. The CDR3 here is CASSITGQGTTTGELFF. The CDR3, as DNA: TGTGCCAGCAGCATAACGGGACAGGGGACTACCACCGGGGAGCTGTTTTTT.

This clone has only one observation. The identical CDR3 is also encoded by other nucleotide sequences in the sample. The rearrangement links TRBV11-2 to TRBJ1-1; D might be TRBD1 (5 bases). V was clipped by 0 bases and J by 4 bases, with 9 bases between them. This CDR3 has 14 residues. CDR1 is SGHAT and CDR2 is FQNNGV in the germline V gene. This CDR3 is CASSLDMGGTEAFF. CDR3 DNA sequence: TGTGCCAGCAGCTTAGATATGGGGGGCACTGAAGCTTTCTTT. Based on the CDR3 plus reference TRBV11-2 and TRBJ1-1, the full variable domain is EAGVAQSPRYKIIEKRQSVAFWCNPISGHATLYWYQQILGQGPKLLIQFQNNGVVDDSQLPKDRFSAERLKGVDSTLKIQPAKLEDSAVYLCASSLDMGGTEAFFGQGTRLTVV.

The V gene is TRBV5-1, the J gene TRBJ2-2; weak D call: TRBD2 (5 bases). This CDR3 is 14 amino acids long. V was pared by 4 bases and J by 4 bases, with 11 bases between. In germline, CDR1 is SGHRS, CDR2 YFSETQ. The CDR3 bases are TGCGCCAGCAGCACCACGGGGAGCACCGGGGAGCTGTTTTTT. Protein: CASSTTGSTGELFF. Combining the CDR3 with reference TRBV5-1 and TRBJ2-2 gives the whole variable domain KAGVTQTPRYLIKTRGQQVTLSCSPISGHRSVSWYQQTPGQGLQFLFEYFSETQRNKGNFPGRFSGRQFSNSRSEMNVSTLELGDSALYLCASSTTGSTGELFFGEGSRLTVL.

This CDR3 is CASSIRLAGETQYF. The CDR3 coding sequence is TGTGCCAGCAGTATTAGACTAGCGGGGGAGACCCAGTACTTC. This sequence joins TRBV2 and TRBJ2-5, with TRBD2 identical over 11 bases. Germline trimming cut 5 bases from V and 5 bases from J; bases unmatched to any gene: 4. The CDR3 contains 14 residues. Germline CDR1 reads SNHLY; CDR2 reads FYNNEI.

The rearrangement joins TRBV5-1 to TRBJ2-7; tentative D call: TRBD2 (5 bases). The CDR3 extends over 14 amino acids. The V end was cut by 0 bases, the J end by 0 bases, with 7 bases between. CDR1 SGHRS and CDR2 YFSETQ come from the germline V gene. The CDR3 DNA reads as TGCGCCAGCAGCTTGGACACTAGCTCCTACGAGCAGTACTTC. Amino acid sequence: CASSLDTSSYEQYF.

The chain has TRBV7-9 and TRBJ1-1, with 9 positions matching TRBD1. CDR3 length: 14 residues. The germline V gene encodes CDR1 SEHNR and CDR2 FQNEAQ (reference sequence). Losses at the gene ends were 4 bases for V and 7 bases for J; bases not matched to a gene: 7. CDR3 sequence: CASSSDRGFIEAFF. The CDR3, as DNA: TGTGCCAGCAGCTCCGACAGGGGGTTTATTGAAGCTTTCTTT.

The V gene is TRBV7-9, the J gene TRBJ1-1; D may be TRBD1 (5 bases). CDR1 is SEHNR, CDR2 FQNEAQ, per germline (reference sequence). The CDR3 is made up of 13 amino acids. The V and J ends lost 1 base and 3 bases respectively, with 6 bases between them. CDR3 residues: CASSLGGDTEAFF. The DNA of the CDR3 is TGTGCCAGCAGCTTAGGGGGGGACACTGAAGCTTTCTTT. Based on the CDR3 plus reference TRBV7-9 and TRBJ1-1, the full variable domain is DTGVSQNPRHKITKRGQNVTFRCDPISEHNRLYWYRQTLGQGPEFLTYFQNEAQLEKSRLLSDRFSAERPKGSFSTLEIQRTEQGDSAMYLCASSLGGDTEAFFGQGTRLTVV.

The chain couples TRBV6-5 to TRBJ1-6; no clear D. Trimming shortened V by 7 bases and J by 4 bases, and 8 bases separated the two germline ends. Germline V lookup: CDR1 MNHEY, CDR2 SVGAGI. The CDR3 runs to 13 residues. For the CDR3, the DNA is TGTGCCAGCAAATTCCAATATAATTCACCCCTCCACTTT. Translating it yields CASKFQYNSPLHF.

The V gene is TRBV29-1, the J gene TRBJ2-1, with D possibly being TRBD1 (6 bases). This CDR3 has 17 amino acids. V was pared by 4 bases and J by 0 bases, with 19 bases between. The germline gives CDR1 SQVTM, CDR2 ANQGSEA. For the CDR3, the DNA is TGCAGCGTTGGAAGTTACGTAAGGGGGAGCTCCTACAATGAGCAGTTCTTC. This translates into CSVGSYVRGSSYNEQFF.

V usage is TRBV6-6 and J usage is TRBJ1-4; 8 bases line up with TRBD1. The V segment lost 6 bases and the J segment 8 bases; nucleotides outside the gene matches: 5. The CDR3 length is 13 residues. CDR1 and CDR2 from the germline V gene are MNHNY and SVGAGI (reference sequence). CDR3 sequence (DNA): TGTGCCAGCAGCGATAGACAGGGGGAAAAACTGTTTTTT. It is translated as CASSDRQGEKLFF.

A note on this clone: Relative to the germline gene, one junction end is altered; a read error may explain this. The chain has TRBV27 and TRBJ2-7, with 10 nucleotides matching TRBD2. Germline CDR1 is MNHEY and CDR2 is SMNVEV (reference sequence). The CDR3 is 15 amino acids. The CDR3 spells CANSLGLAGVYEQYF. Here the CDR3 DNA reads TGTGCCAACAGTTTAGGGCTAGCGGGGGTCTACGAGCAGTACTTC.

This chain uses TRBV19 with TRBJ2-7, with D perhaps TRBD1 (7 bases). Trimming took 0 bases from V and 6 from J, leaving 12 bases between them. This CDR3 has 14 residues. In germline, CDR1 is LNHDA, CDR2 SQIVND (reference sequence). The CDR3 sequence is CASSIEEGAGEQYF. The CDR3 DNA reads as TGTGCCAGTAGTATAGAGGAGGGGGCGGGCGAGCAGTACTTC.

To note about this clone: One junction end disagrees with the germline gene, perhaps due to a read error. The DNA of the CDR3 is TGTTCCAGCAGCTTATATATGGCAGGGGAGGGGGAGACCCAGTACTTC. Amino acid sequence: CSSSLYMAGEGETQYF. This chain links TRBV7-9 with TRBJ2-5, with D perhaps matching TRBD2 (7 bases). The CDR3 is 16 amino acids. Germline CDR1 is SEHNR and CDR2 is FQNEAQ (reference sequence).

This sequence joins TRBV9 and TRBJ2-3, with TRBD2 matching over 7 bases. Germline V gene sequence: CDR1 SGDLS, CDR2 YYNGEE. The CDR3 loop spans 16 amino acids. Germline trimming cut 3 bases from V and 0 bases from J; bases unmatched to any gene: 7. The CDR3 DNA is TGTGCCAGCAGCGAGAGGGACTATGCTAGCACAGATACGCAGTATTTT. Encoded protein: CASSERDYASTDTQYF.

The chain is built from TRBV29-1 and TRBJ2-3; tentatively, D is TRBD2 (6 bases). There are 16 residues in the CDR3. V dropped 1 base and J dropped 0 bases, with 14 bases sitting between them. In germline, CDR1 is SQVTM, CDR2 ANQGSEA. The CDR3 is CSVEAGDGTSTDTQYF. The CDR3 bases are TGCAGCGTTGAAGCGGGGGACGGTACTAGCACAGATACGCAGTATTTT.